This entry lists 2 T cell receptor beta chains sequenced from one sample in a study of blood T cell repertoires in COVID-19. TCRdb's copy holds only in-frame clones and misses some; the assay was immunoSEQ multiplex PCR. The repertoire holds roughly 66,000 clones, with over 80% as singletons. Source material: peripheral blood. These receptors all stem from a human donor in a cohort sampled during active COVID-19.

This clone is a singleton in its sample. J is TRBJ2-7 and V is TRBV12-5; possibly TRBD2 for D (5 bases). V lost 0 bases to trimming and J lost 0 bases, with 15 bases between them. The CDR3 loop spans 17 amino acids. The V gene's germline CDR1 is LGHNT and CDR2 FRNRAP. In DNA, the CDR3 is TGTGCTAGTGGTTTGGTACCCGGACTGTCAAGCTCCTACGAGCAGTACTTC. Translation: CASGLVPGLSSSYEQYF.

The chain employs TRBV6-2 or TRBV6-3 and TRBJ2-5, with 13 bases aligning to TRBD2. The CDR3 is made up of 14 amino acids. V shed 5 bases, J shed 4 bases, and the junction held 1 base outside the gene matches. Per germline, CDR1 MNHEY and CDR2 SVGEGT. The CDR3 DNA sequence: TGTGCCAGCAGTAGGACTAGCGGGGGAGAGACCCAGTACTTC. Translating it yields CASSRTSGGETQYF.